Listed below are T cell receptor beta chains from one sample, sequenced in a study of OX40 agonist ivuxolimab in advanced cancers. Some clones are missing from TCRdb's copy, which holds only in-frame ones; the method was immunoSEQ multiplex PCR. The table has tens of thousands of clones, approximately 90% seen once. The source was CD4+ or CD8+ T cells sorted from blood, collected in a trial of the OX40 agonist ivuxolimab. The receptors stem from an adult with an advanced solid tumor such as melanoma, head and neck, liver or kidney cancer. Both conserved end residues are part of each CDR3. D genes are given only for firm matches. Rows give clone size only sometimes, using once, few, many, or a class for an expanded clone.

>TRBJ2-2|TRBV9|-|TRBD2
TGTGCCAGCAGCGGAAGCCCTCTAGCGGGGGGGACCGGGGAGCTGTTTTTT
CASSGSPLAGGTGELFF
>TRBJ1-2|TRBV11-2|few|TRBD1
TGTGCCAGCAGCTCAATTTGGAGGGGGCAGTCGGGCTACACCTTC
CASSSIWRGQSGYTF
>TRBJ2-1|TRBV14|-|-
TGTGCCAGCAGCCAAGGCGGTTGGGACAATGAGCAGTTCTTC
CASSQGGWDNEQFF
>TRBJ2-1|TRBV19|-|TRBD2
TGTGCCAGTAGTGCCGGGACTAGCAGCGCCTACAATGAGCAGTTCTTC
CASSAGTSSAYNEQFF
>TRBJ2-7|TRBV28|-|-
TGTGCCAGCAGTACTTTCCGGGACCGGCACTCCTACGAGCAGTACTTC
CASSTFRDRHSYEQYF
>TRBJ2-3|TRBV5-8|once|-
TGTGCCAGCAGCTTGGATATGGATACGCAGTATTTT
CASSLDMDTQYF
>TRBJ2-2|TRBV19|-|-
TGTGCCAGTATGACAGTCGAGTATACCGGGGAGCTGTTTTTT
CASMTVEYTGELFF
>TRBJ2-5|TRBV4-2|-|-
TGTGCCAGCAGCCAAGTACTGGGGCCTCGGGAGACCCAGTACTTC
CASSQVLGPRETQYF
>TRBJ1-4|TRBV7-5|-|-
TGTGCCAGAAGCTTATGGAAGGAAAGGAAACTGTTTTTT
CARSLWKERKLFF
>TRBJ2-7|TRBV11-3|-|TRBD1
TGTGCCAGCAGCCAACGCGGGACAGGCGTCTACGAGCAGTACTTC
CASSQRGTGVYEQYF
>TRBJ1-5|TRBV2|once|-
TGTGCCAGCAGTTTGGACAGCAATCAGCCCCAGCATTTT
CASSLDSNQPQHF
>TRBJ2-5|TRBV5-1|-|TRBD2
TGCGCCAGCAGCTTGGCTCTAGCGGAAGAGACCCAGTACTTC
CASSLALAEETQYF
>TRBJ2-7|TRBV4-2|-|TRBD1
TGTGCCAGCAGCCAAGTGACAGGGTCCTACGAGCAGTACTTC
CASSQVTGSYEQYF
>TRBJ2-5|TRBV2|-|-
TGTGCCAGCAGTGGGCCAGCGGTACAAGAGACCCAGTACTTC
CASSGPAVQETQYF
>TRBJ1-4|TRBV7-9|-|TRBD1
TGTGCCAGCAGCTCCGGACAGGGTGGCGCAGAAAAACTGTTTTTT
CASSSGQGGAEKLFF
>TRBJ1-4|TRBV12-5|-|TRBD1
TGTGCTAGTCGAGACAGGGGGGCTGAAAAACTGTTTTTT
CASRDRGAEKLFF
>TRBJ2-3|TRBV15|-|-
TGTGCCACCAGCGGGGTAGGGAATGCAGATACGCAGTATTTT
CATSGVGNADTQYF
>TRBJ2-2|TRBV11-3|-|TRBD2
TGTGCCAGCAGCCCCGGGACTAGCGACACCGGGGAGCTGTTTTTT
CASSPGTSDTGELFF
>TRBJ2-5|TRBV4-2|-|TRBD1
TGTGCCAGCAGCGCACGGGACAGGGCAGAGACCCAGTACTTC
CASSARDRAETQYF
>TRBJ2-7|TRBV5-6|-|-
TGTGCCAGCAGCGGCGACGAGCAGTACTTC
CASSGDEQYF
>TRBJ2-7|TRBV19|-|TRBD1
TGTGCCAGTAGTATGACAGGGATGAGAGGCGAGCAGTACTTC
CASSMTGMRGEQYF
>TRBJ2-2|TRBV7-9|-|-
TGTGCCAGCAGCTTAGGGGCATGGGGGCGCGGCACCGGGGAGCTGTTTTTT
CASSLGAWGRGTGELFF
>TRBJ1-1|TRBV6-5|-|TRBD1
TGTGCCAGCAGCCCCAAGGAGACAGGGACCACTGAAGCTTTCTTT
CASSPKETGTTEAFF
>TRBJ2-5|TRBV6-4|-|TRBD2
TGTGCCAGCAGTGCTGGGGGACTAGCGGGAGGGCCTCCAGAGACCCAGTACTTC
CASSAGGLAGGPPETQYF
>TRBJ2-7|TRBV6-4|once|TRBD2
TGTGCCAGCTCCCGAGATGGGGGGGCCTACGAGCAGTACTTC
CASSRDGGAYEQYF
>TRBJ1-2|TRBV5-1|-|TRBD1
TGCGCCAGCAGCACGGGACAGGGAGCCTATGGCTACACCTTC
CASSTGQGAYGYTF
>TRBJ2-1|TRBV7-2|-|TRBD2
TGTGCCAGCAGCTTGTCACTAGCGAAATACAATGAGCAGTTCTTC
CASSLSLAKYNEQFF
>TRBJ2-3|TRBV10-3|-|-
TGTGCCATCAGCCCGAAAGGACAGATAAACACAGATACGCAGTATTTT
CAISPKGQINTDTQYF
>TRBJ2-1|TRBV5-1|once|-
TGCGCCAGCAGCCCCGACAATGAGCAGTTCTTC
CASSPDNEQFF
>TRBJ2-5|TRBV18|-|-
TGTGCCAGCTCCCGGGACTTCCAAGAGACCCAGTACTTC
CASSRDFQETQYF
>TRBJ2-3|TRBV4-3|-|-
TGCGCCAGCAGCCCCTTGGCGGGGGCGACAGATACGCAGTATTTT
CASSPLAGATDTQYF
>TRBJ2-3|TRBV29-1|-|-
TGCAGCGTTGATAGCGGCGCCCTCACAGATACGCAGTATTTT
CSVDSGALTDTQYF
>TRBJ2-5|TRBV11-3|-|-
TGTGCCAGCAGCTTGCGAGGAGGTTGGGAAGAGACCCAGTACTTC
CASSLRGGWEETQYF
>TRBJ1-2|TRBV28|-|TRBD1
TGTGCCAGCAGTAAACTAGGGACAGGGGGCGGGTATGGCTACACCTTC
CASSKLGTGGGYGYTF
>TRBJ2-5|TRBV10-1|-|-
TGCGCCAGCAGCCAAGACCTGGGAGAGACCCAGTACTTC
CASSQDLGETQYF
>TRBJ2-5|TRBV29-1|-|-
TGCAGCGTCCGAAACCGACAGGTCCAAGAGACCCAGTACTTC
CSVRNRQVQETQYF
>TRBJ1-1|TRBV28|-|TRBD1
TGTGCCAGCAGTTCAGGGGACAGGGTGAACACTGAAGCTTTCTTT
CASSSGDRVNTEAFF
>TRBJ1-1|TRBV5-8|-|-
TGTGCCAGCAGCTTGACAGGGAGGGTGAACACTGAAGCTTTCTTT
CASSLTGRVNTEAFF
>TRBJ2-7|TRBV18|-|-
TGTGCCAGCTGCATAGGAGAGCCGGAGGTTTACGAGCAGTACTTC
CASCIGEPEVYEQYF
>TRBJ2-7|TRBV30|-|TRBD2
TGTGCCTGGAGAACTGCCGGGACTAGCTTTTCCTACGAGCAGTACTTC
CAWRTAGTSFSYEQYF
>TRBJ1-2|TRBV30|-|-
TGTGCCTGGAGAGAGACCCTGGGGGCGTTGGTCTATGGCTACACCTTC
CAWRETLGALVYGYTF
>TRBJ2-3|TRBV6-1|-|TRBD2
TGTGCCAGCACCCCCCGCCTCGGGGGGGATACGCAGTATTTT
CASTPRLGGDTQYF
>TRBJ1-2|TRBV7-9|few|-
TGTGCCAGCAGCCCAGGACAGTTCTATGGCTACACCTTC
CASSPGQFYGYTF
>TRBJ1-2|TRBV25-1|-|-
TGTGCCAGCAGTGATAAAATAGGAGACTCTGGCTACACCTTC
CASSDKIGDSGYTF